The clone carrying this TCR beta chain was seen at least ten times. Its matching antigen is unknown. The data belong to a study of identical twins. Study-level points and caveats: Fewer insertions characterized abundant cord blood beta clonotypes, whereas memory repertoires showed none. Researchers reported excess low generation probability among twin-shared out-of-frame alpha sequences.

The CDR3 is made up of 13 amino acids. Trimming took 6 bases from V and 6 from J, leaving 15 bases between them. Germline V CDR1 and CDR2: MNHEY, SMNVEV (reference sequence). Unique molecular identifiers were present on the cDNA, which also gained a universal primer site by template switching. TCRdb itself ran the 5' RACE reads through MiXCR, one entry per CDR3 protein. The profile shows 690,000 or so distinct CDR3 sequences, 6% to 6.5% of them singletons. Among all donors, each was a healthy Caucasian. The clonotype comes from a man between 18 and 29 years old in good health. This sequence joins TRBV27 and TRBJ2-7; D tentatively reads TRBD1 or TRBD2 (5 bases each). The sample consisted of naive T cells sorted from blood. The CDR3 spells CASRGPGPGEQYF. As DNA, the CDR3 is TGTGCCAGCAGGGGACCGGGGCCAGGCGAGCAGTACTTC.